This TCR beta chain appears in the sequencing data of a study of shared clonotypes between healthy human individuals (TCRdb year 2020). As for the study more broadly: A few men and two women, aged 18 to 49 years, made up the cohort. For each donor, CD4 naive and CD4 memory were each run on three plates, CD8 naive on two plates, and CD8 memory on one plate. The study deeply sequenced blood TCR repertoires of about 5 healthy adults to estimate repertoire size and the extent of clonotype sharing between individuals. To increase sequencing depth and limit assay-specific biases, TCR repertoire library preparation and sequencing were carried out by different laboratories using diverse techniques. Between about 0.8 and 9 billion PBMCs per donor were obtained by leukapheresis.

Using the deep immunoSEQ assay, multiplex PCR amplified TCR CDR3 regions from genomic DNA. Genomic DNA extracted from each cell subset was distributed evenly over all wells of several immunoSEQ 96-well plates, and each plate served as one replicate. For sorted subsets, around 200 ng genomic DNA, equal to 30,000 to 35,000 T cell genomes, was loaded into each replicate PCR. Purified libraries were quantified with a Qubit 3.0 fluorometer, sized on a Bioanalyzer 2100, and re-quantified with the KAPA Library Quantification kit. Every immunoSEQ 96-well plate was sequenced on a dedicated single-read 150-cycle Illumina NextSeq 550 flow cell. In the paper's pipeline: Because the immunoSEQ output held only junctional sequences and lacked quality scores, the filtering could not match the filtering applied to full-length reads. Sequences were annotated with PyIR, a Python wrapper for IgBLAST v1.9, and V/J genes and CDR3 were assigned using IMGT germline references. Reads were removed for weak V/J assignments (E-value above 1e-6), missing CDR3, stop codons, out-of-frame junctions, or ambiguous translated residues. V3J clonotypes were defined as sequences sharing an identical inferred V gene, J gene, and CDR3 amino acid sequence. Percentage overlap between repertoires was calculated by dividing the number of shared unique clonotypes by the size of the smaller repertoire. Three approaches were used to assess repertoire richness: RTK rarefaction, the Chao1 estimator, and Recon v2.1 estimates of unobserved clonotypes. OLGA was used to compute generation probabilities for all TCRbeta clonotypes that the gDNA method yielded from a handful of donors. The clones in this table, taken by TCRdb from immuneACCESS, are in-frame only. Not every clone is retained; where verified, under half of the shortfall comes from an unresolved V gene, and the cause of the rest is unknown. D and trimming were read from the DNA, whereas the V and J calls and clone size are those reported in that table. In all, the sample holds roughly 640,000 clones, and around 74% of those were seen once. The ten largest account for approximately 1.7% of the sample.

What the study reported, not specific to this receptor: Even with the large sequencing depth, rarefaction of the sorted-subset datasets indicated that sequencing was incomplete. Across a few donors, approximately 4.9% of naive CD4, more than 3% of naive CD8, about 2.3% of memory CD4, and approximately 0.42% of memory CD8 clonotypes were shared. Because the study included a small number of donors, the genetic and exposure-history diversity represented was limited. Sampling was limited to blood, and TCR repertoires in tissue likely differ from TCR repertoires in blood. Naive subsets generally had larger estimated clonotype richness than memory subsets. Pairwise subsampling indicated that sequencing depth was expected to affect the degree of clonotype sharing among donors. Compared with non-shared clonotypes, clonotypes shared by all four sorted-subset donors had higher generation probabilities.

The donors were healthy, HIV-negative adults who had no recently reported acute infections or vaccinations. Every donor was a Caucasian adult living in Nashville, Tennessee, USA. CD4+ T cells were enriched by magnetic negative selection, after which naive cells were positively selected on CD45RA and the negative fraction was taken as the memory subset. Blood was obtained by leukapheresis, after which PBMCs were separated by Ficoll-Histopaque density gradient centrifugation and cryopreserved in liquid nitrogen vapor phase. Purity and quantity of every magnetically sorted T cell population were checked by analytical flow cytometry. Genomic DNA was isolated from each sorted fraction and quantified by UV absorbance on a Nanodrop 2000c. To note about this clone: What antigen it recognizes has not been identified. The input lacks base qualities; no much larger clone sits a single base away.

This sequence was found in a woman in her twenties or thirties in good health. Material for sequencing was memory CD4+ T cells sorted from blood. In the paper's terms, the cell subset or site label means: CD45RA-negative fraction.

This receptor has the CDR3 CASSPGGGSGNQPQHF. The nucleotide sequence reads TGTGCCAGCAGCCCCGGCGGGGGGTCGGGCAATCAGCCCCAGCATTTT. The sequence links TRBV7-9 to TRBJ1-5, with TRBD1 perhaps the D gene, on 5 matching bases. Taken from the germline V gene (reference sequence), the CDR1 and CDR2 loops are SEHNR and FQNEAQ. Including cysteine and phenylalanine, the CDR3 has 16 amino acids. The sequence is cut down to CDR3 DNA, 48 bases in frame from base 1. V is shortened by 5 bases, J by 2 bases, and the region joining them spans 16 bases.